These 22 T cell receptor beta chains originate from one sample sequenced in a study of blood T cell repertoires in COVID-19. Some clones are missing from TCRdb's copy, which holds only in-frame ones; the method was immunoSEQ multiplex PCR. This sample has approximately 290,000 clones, with approximately 92% found just once. Sequencing input: PBMCs or T cells enriched from blood (not recorded which). The receptors were gathered from a woman under 40 who had recovered from COVID-19.

The V and J genes are TRBV5-1 and TRBJ1-1; TRBD1 matches at 8 bases. The CDR3 runs 14 residues. CDR1 is SGHRS and CDR2 is YFSETQ in the germline V gene. Germline trimming cut 4 bases from V and 5 bases from J; bases unmatched to any gene: 7. CDR3 sequence reads: CASSGGTGATEAFF. CDR3 DNA: TGCGCCAGCAGCGGAGGGACAGGAGCGACTGAAGCTTTCTTT.

This clone was detected once. The rearrangement joins TRBV9 to TRBJ2-1; 11 bases map to TRBD2. Losses at the gene ends were 3 bases for V and 8 bases for J; bases not matched to a gene: 10. The germline CDR1 and CDR2 sequences are SGDLS and YYNGEE. This CDR3 is 16 amino acids long. The CDR3 spells CASSASSGRAVDEQFF. The CDR3 DNA follows: TGTGCCAGCAGCGCGAGTAGCGGGAGGGCCGTAGATGAGCAGTTCTTC.

CDR3 residues: CASSLMRLAANTGDEQFF. The CDR3 nucleotides are TGTGCCAGCAGCTTAATGAGGCTAGCGGCCAACACTGGGGATGAGCAGTTCTTC. The chain is built from TRBV7-8 and TRBJ2-1, with 7 bases lining up with TRBD2. V dropped 2 bases and J dropped 8; count of bases not matched to a gene: 18. The CDR3 contains 18 residues. Germline V gene lookup returns CDR1 SGHVS and CDR2 FQNEAQ. The full variable domain, with the rest looked up from reference TRBV7-8 and TRBJ2-1, is GAGVSQSPRYKVAKRGQDVALRCDPISGHVSLFWYQQALGQGPEFLTYFQNEAQLDKSGLPSDRFFAERPEGSVSTLKIQRTQQEDSAVYLCASSLMRLAANTGDEQFFGPGTRLTVL.

This chain links TRBV9 with TRBJ1-1; 8 nucleotides line up with TRBD1. Per germline, CDR1 SGDLS and CDR2 YYNGEE. The CDR3 extends over 14 amino acids. V lost 4 bases to trimming and J lost 1 base; unmatched junction nucleotides: 3. CDR3 bases: TGTGCCAGCAGCCCTGGGACAGGGAACACTGAAGCTTTCTTT. The encoded protein is CASSPGTGNTEAFF.

The rearrangement uses TRBV20-1 and TRBJ2-1, with no clear D. Trimming shortened V by 3 bases and J by 4 bases, and 16 bases separated the two germline ends. Germline V gene lookup returns CDR1 DFQATT and CDR2 SNEGSKA (reference sequence). The CDR3 totals 15 residues. The CDR3 protein is CSASGTSYTYNEQFF. The CDR3 DNA is TGCAGTGCTAGTGGCACGAGTTATACTTACAATGAGCAGTTCTTC.

The chain has TRBV6-5 and TRBJ1-4; D uncertain. Germline assignment: CDR1 MNHEY and CDR2 SVGAGI. V gave up 6 bases and J gave up 0 bases, with 8 bases separating them. CDR3 length: 14 residues. The CDR3 DNA follows: TGTGCCAGCAGCCCGTTTGCAACTAATGAAAAACTGTTTTTT. The encoded protein is CASSPFATNEKLFF.

This chain connects TRBV7-9 to TRBJ2-1; 11 nucleotides match TRBD2. The V gene's germline CDR1 is SEHNR and CDR2 FQNEAQ (reference sequence). The V gene end was trimmed by 4 bases and the J gene end by 8 bases; junction bases not matched to a gene: 7. The CDR3 covers 15 residues. The DNA of the CDR3 is TGTGCCAGCAGCTCCTTAGCGGGAGGGGGCGATGAGCAGTTCTTC. Its protein product is CASSSLAGGGDEQFF. The entire variable domain, with the rest obtained from reference TRBV7-9 and TRBJ2-1, is as follows: DTGVSQNPRHKITKRGQNVTFRCDPISEHNRLYWYRQTLGQGPEFLTYFQNEAQLEKSRLLSDRFSAERPKGSFSTLEIQRTEQGDSAMYLCASSSLAGGGDEQFFGPGTRLTVL.

This clone was seen just once. In DNA form, the CDR3 reads TGTGCCAGCAGCGTAGTGGCAGGGCGGGAGTCAGATACGCAGTATTTT. Encoded protein: CASSVVAGRESDTQYF. The chain employs TRBV9 and TRBJ2-3; 7 positions match TRBD2. The V segment lost 0 bases and the J segment 4 bases; nucleotides outside the gene matches: 8. CDR3 size: 16 residues. The germline gives CDR1 SGDLS, CDR2 YYNGEE.

The chain couples TRBV7-3 to TRBJ2-5, with a tentative D call TRBD2 (5 bases). The CDR3 covers 14 residues. Trimming shortened V by 5 bases and J by 2 bases, and 12 bases separated the two germline ends. Germline V gene sequence: CDR1 SGHTA, CDR2 FQGTGA. CDR3: CASSPRSGQETQYF. CDR3 bases: TGTGCCAGCAGCCCAAGGAGCGGACAAGAGACCCAGTACTTC.

The table lists this clone with a count of one. This chain joins TRBV19 and TRBJ1-6; D uncertain. Trimming removed 1 base at V and 3 bases at J, with 7 bases between. Germline values: CDR1 LNHDA, CDR2 SQIVND (reference sequence). CDR3 size: 15 residues. The CDR3 spells CASSIAGDYNSPLHF. CDR3 bases: TGTGCCAGTAGTATAGCCGGAGACTATAATTCACCCCTCCACTTT.

This chain joins TRBV19 and TRBJ1-2; 8 bases align to TRBD1. After removal of 5 bases from V and 5 bases from J, the junction contained 4 bases not matched to a gene. CDR1 is LNHDA, CDR2 SQIVND, per germline (reference sequence). CDR3 length: 13 amino acids. The CDR3 DNA sequence: TGTGCCAGTAGTTCAGGGGGCTTTTATGGCTACACCTTC. Its protein product is CASSSGGFYGYTF.

The J gene is TRBJ2-7, the V gene TRBV7-2; 10 bases fit TRBD2. Trimming took 5 bases from V and 3 from J; bases not matched to a gene: 7. This CDR3 spans 15 amino acids. Germline V CDR1 and CDR2: SGHTA, FQGNSA. This CDR3 is CASSQGASGSYEQYF. CDR3 nucleotides: TGTGCCAGCAGCCAGGGGGCTAGCGGGAGCTACGAGCAGTACTTC.

This chain uses TRBV3-1 (or the pseudogene TRBV3-2) with TRBJ2-3; no clear D. Germline V gene sequence: CDR1 LGHDT, CDR2 YNNKEL (reference sequence). This CDR3 spans 18 amino acids. V dropped 2 bases and J dropped 0 bases, with 18 bases sitting between them. In nucleotides, the CDR3 is TGTGCCAGCAGCCAACACCCCCCTGGGCCCGCTAGCACAGATACGCAGTATTTT. Protein product: CASSQHPPGPASTDTQYF.

The J gene is TRBJ2-1, the V gene TRBV14; 7 bases agree with TRBD2. Germline V gene lookup returns CDR1 SGHDN and CDR2 FVKESK. The trim removed 2 bases at V and 4 bases at J, leaving 5 bases unmatched. The CDR3 loop spans 15 amino acids. CDR3 sequence reads: CASSQQAGPYNEQFF. In DNA form, the CDR3 reads TGTGCCAGCAGCCAACAAGCGGGGCCTTACAATGAGCAGTTCTTC.

This chain uses TRBV9 with TRBJ1-5; no firm D call. V was pared by 4 bases and J by 0 bases, with 11 bases between. The CDR3 is 15 amino acids. The germline V gene has CDR1 SGDLS and CDR2 YYNGEE. The CDR3 reads CASSPSADSNQPQHF. The CDR3 DNA sequence: TGTGCCAGCAGCCCCTCGGCGGATAGCAATCAGCCCCAGCATTTT.

V is TRBV9 and J is TRBJ2-7; D unresolved. V lost 8 bases to trimming and J lost 2 bases, with 11 bases between them. CDR1 is SGDLS, CDR2 YYNGEE, per germline. The CDR3 covers 12 residues. In DNA form, the CDR3 reads TGTGCCAGTGGAACTACCACCTACGAGCAGTACTTC. This gives the protein CASGTTTYEQYF.

The genes are TRBV2 and TRBJ2-5; D gene uncertain. CDR1 is SNHLY and CDR2 is FYNNEI in the germline V gene. The CDR3 spans 14 residues. V was pared by 3 bases and J by 5 bases, with 13 bases between. The CDR3 loop reads CASSERPPAETQYF. DNA for the CDR3: TGTGCCAGCAGTGAGCGTCCCCCCGCGGAGACCCAGTACTTC.

This chain links TRBV29-1 with TRBJ2-2, with D possibly being TRBD1 (6 bases). The CDR3 runs to 13 residues. Per germline, CDR1 SQVTM and CDR2 ANQGSEA. The V end lost 4 bases, the J end lost 3 bases, and 9 bases lay between the germline ends. CDR3 DNA: TGCAGCGTTGCAGGGGCAGACACCGGGGAGCTGTTTTTT. It is translated as CSVAGADTGELFF.

In nucleotides, the CDR3 is TGTGCCTGGAACCTCGGGGTCACTGAAGCTTTCTTT. This translates into CAWNLGVTEAFF. The chain employs TRBV30 and TRBJ1-1; D call uncertain. Between the trimmed V and J ends, which lost 4 bases and 4 bases, there was a span of 10 bases. The CDR3 is 12 amino acids. Germline V CDR1 and CDR2: GTSNPN, SVGIG (reference sequence).

The chain combines TRBV30 with TRBJ2-3; 8 nucleotides agree with TRBD1. Germline lookup yields CDR1 GTSNPN and CDR2 SVGIG (reference sequence). J gave up 2 bases and V 2 bases, and 3 bases lay outside the gene matches. The CDR3 has 14 amino acids. CDR3 sequence reads: CAWSRDRYTDTQYF. Written as DNA, the CDR3 is TGTGCCTGGAGTCGGGACAGGTACACAGATACGCAGTATTTT.

This rearrangement joins TRBV19 to TRBJ2-1; 7 bases line up with TRBD2. Germline CDR1 and CDR2: LNHDA and SQIVND (reference sequence). With V trimmed by 1 base and J by 7 bases, 7 bases remained unmatched. This CDR3 contains 15 residues. CDR3 region: CASSIVGGSQNEQFF. DNA for the CDR3: TGTGCCAGTAGTATAGTCGGCGGGAGTCAGAATGAGCAGTTCTTC.

The J gene is TRBJ2-1, the V gene TRBV6-1, with 12 bases identical to TRBD2. The germline gives CDR1 MNHNS, CDR2 SASEGT. V trimming: 3 bases; J trimming: 8 bases; junction bases outside the gene matches: 11. The length of the CDR3 is 17 residues. This chain's CDR3 is CASSDEQGLAGKHEQFF. CDR3 DNA sequence: TGTGCCAGCAGTGACGAACAAGGACTAGCGGGGAAACATGAGCAGTTCTTC.